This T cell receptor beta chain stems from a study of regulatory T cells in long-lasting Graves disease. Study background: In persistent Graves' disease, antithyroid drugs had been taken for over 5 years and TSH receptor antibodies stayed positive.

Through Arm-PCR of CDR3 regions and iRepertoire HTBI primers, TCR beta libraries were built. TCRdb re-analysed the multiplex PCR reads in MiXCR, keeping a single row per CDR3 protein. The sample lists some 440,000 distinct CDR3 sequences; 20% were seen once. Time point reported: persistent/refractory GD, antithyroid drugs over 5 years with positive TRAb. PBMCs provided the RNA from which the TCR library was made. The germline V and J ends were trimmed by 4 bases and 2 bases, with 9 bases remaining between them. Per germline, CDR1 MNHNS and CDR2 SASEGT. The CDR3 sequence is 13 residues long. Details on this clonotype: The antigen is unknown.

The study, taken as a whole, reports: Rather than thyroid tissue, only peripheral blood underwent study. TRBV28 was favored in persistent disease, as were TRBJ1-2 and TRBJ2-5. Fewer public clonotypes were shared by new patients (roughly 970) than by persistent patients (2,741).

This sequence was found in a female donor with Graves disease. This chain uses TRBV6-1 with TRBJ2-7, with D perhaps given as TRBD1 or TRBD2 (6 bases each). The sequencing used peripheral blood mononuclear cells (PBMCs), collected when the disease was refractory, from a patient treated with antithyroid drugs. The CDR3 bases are TGTGCCAGCAGTGTGGGGGGCCCCTACGAGCAGTACTTC. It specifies CASSVGGPYEQYF.